Sequencing of this T cell receptor beta chain was carried out in a study of control samples from healthy donors and cancer patients. Losses at the gene ends were 0 bases for V and 1 base for J; bases not matched to a gene: 1. CDR1 and CDR2 (germline): SGHKS, YYEKEE (reference sequence). The CDR3 loop spans 15 amino acids. Clones were read by immunoSEQ multiplex PCR, and TCRdb kept only the in-frame ones, dropping some. The sample records around 170,000 clones, just over 85% being singletons. The V call is TRBV5-5, the J call TRBJ1-5; 7 bases are shared with TRBD1. Sequencing was done on a sample of blood. This TCR derives from a woman aged 30 to 39 in good health. DNA for the CDR3: TGTGCCAGCAGCTTGGGGGACAGCAGCAATCAGCCCCAGCATTTT. It specifies CASSLGDSSNQPQHF.